The 10 T cell receptor beta chains presented below share a single source sample, sequenced in a study of neurological immune-mediated disorders. Each CDR3 protein is one row after TCRdb ran MiXCR on the 5' RACE reads. The sample has about 59,000 distinct CDR3 sequences; about 3.5% are singletons. Sequenced: PBMCs. All receptors derive from a woman aged 45-65 years with multiple sclerosis.

The rearrangement links TRBV29-1 to TRBJ2-7; 8 bases map to TRBD2. The CDR3 has 16 residues. In germline, CDR1 is SQVTM, CDR2 ANQGSEA. Trimming cost V 6 bases and J 4 bases; bases outside gene matches: 17. The CDR3: CSVMGLEGGRRYEQYF. In DNA, the CDR3 is TGCAGCGTCATGGGACTAGAGGGAGGGAGGCGGTACGAGCAGTACTTC.

The table lists this clonotype with many counts. The CDR3 nucleotides are TGTGCCAGCAGCCAAGGACGGCTTAATTCACCCCTCCACTTT. Amino acids: CASSQGRLNSPLHF. The chain couples TRBV5-6 to TRBJ1-6; D unclear. CDR3 length: 14 residues. V lost 4 bases to trimming and J lost 6 bases, with 11 bases between them. Germline-derived CDR1 and CDR2 are SGHDT and YYEEEE.

This clonotype was counted ten times or more. This rearrangement joins TRBV6-2 or TRBV6-3 to TRBJ2-6, with 7 bases lining up with TRBD1. The trim removed 6 bases at V and 10 bases at J, leaving 6 bases unmatched. Germline loops: CDR1 MNHEY, CDR2 SVGEGT. This CDR3 contains 13 residues. DNA for the CDR3: TGTGCCAGCAGCCTGGGACAGAGTAACGTCCTGACTTTC. As protein: CASSLGQSNVLTF.

This clonotype showed up many times. V is TRBV20-1 and J is TRBJ1-1; no clear D. CDR3 length equals 13 residues. Trimming left V 3 bases short and J 5 bases short, with 13 bases between. The germline V gene has CDR1 DFQATT and CDR2 SNEGSKA (reference sequence). CDR3 coding DNA: TGCAGTGCTAGTTGGGGTTATAGGACTGAAGCTTTCTTT. Encoded protein: CSASWGYRTEAFF.

This clonotype came up many times. This chain joins TRBV5-1 and TRBJ2-2; 8 bases line up with TRBD1. From germline, CDR1 is SGHRS and CDR2 YFSETQ. CDR3 length: 15 amino acids. Trimming took 2 bases from V and 3 from J; bases not matched to a gene: 3. The CDR3 sequence is CASSLPTGDTGELFF. The DNA of the CDR3 is TGCGCCAGCAGCTTACCGACAGGGGACACCGGGGAGCTGTTTTTT.

This clonotype was counted at least ten times. The DNA of the CDR3 is TGTGCCAGCAGCAACGCTCCGGGACAGGGGAGCGAGCAGTACTTC. Protein sequence: CASSNAPGQGSEQYF. This chain joins TRBV5-5 and TRBJ2-7, with 10 bases that match TRBD1. The CDR3 spans 15 residues. Germline CDR1 reads SGHKS; CDR2 reads YYEKEE (reference sequence). Trimming cost V 4 bases and J 6 bases; bases outside gene matches: 10.

This clonotype has ten or more counts. The J gene is TRBJ1-6, the V gene TRBV4-3; 10 bases are shared with TRBD1. The germline gives CDR1 LGHNA, CDR2 YSLEER. V lost 3 bases and J lost 13; bases outside the gene matches: 12. CDR3 size: 16 residues. This CDR3 is CASSQEVRDRGSPLHF. The CDR3 DNA follows: TGCGCCAGCAGCCAGGAGGTTAGGGACAGGGGCTCTCCCCTCCACTTT.

The CDR3 here is CASSLGGPSYEQYF. CDR3 DNA: TGTGCCAGCAGCTTGGGGGGACCGTCCTACGAGCAGTACTTC. The chain combines TRBV5-6 with TRBJ2-7; the D call may be TRBD1 or TRBD2 (5 bases each). V was pared by 0 bases and J by 1 base, with 8 bases between. Germline values: CDR1 SGHDT, CDR2 YYEEEE. There are 14 residues in the CDR3.

This clonotype occurred many times. This chain links TRBV7-9 with TRBJ1-2; TRBD1 agrees at 7 bases. CDR1 is SEHNR, CDR2 FQNEAQ, per germline (reference sequence). This CDR3 has 14 residues. Trimming removed 5 bases from V and 6 bases from J; junction bases left unmatched: 9. In DNA, the CDR3 is TGTGCCAGCAGCACAGGGGTCGTCCTAAATGGCTACACCTTC. Its protein product is CASSTGVVLNGYTF.

This clonotype was detected only a few times. The chain couples TRBV2 to TRBJ2-5, with TRBD1 identical over 9 bases. This CDR3 comprises 14 residues. The germline V gene encodes CDR1 SNHLY and CDR2 FYNNEI. Trimming took 7 bases from V and 5 from J; bases not matched to a gene: 8. The CDR3 reads CASTIDRGSETQYF. The CDR3 DNA follows: TGTGCCAGCACTATAGACAGGGGGAGTGAGACCCAGTACTTC.